A single sample gave rise to the 7 T cell receptor beta chains below, sequenced in a study of T-cell memory formation after mild COVID-19. TCRdb re-analysed the 5' RACE reads in MiXCR, keeping a single row per CDR3 protein. The sample shows 250,000 to 300,000 distinct CDR3 sequences, roughly 16% of them seen only once. The source material was PBMCs or a T cell subset sorted from them (not recorded which). The receptors come from a man aged 18 to 29 who had mild COVID-19 (a few samples of this study predate the infection). Cell type and time point are not known.

This clonotype was seen many times. The chain is built from TRBV7-2 and TRBJ2-5, with TRBD2 matching 11 bases. Germline V CDR1 and CDR2: SGHTA, FQGNSA. The J segment lost 5 bases and the V segment lost 2 bases, leaving 7 bases of the junction unmatched. The CDR3 extends over 16 amino acids. CDR3 amino acids: CASSLFLAGGGETQYF. The CDR3 nucleotides read TGTGCCAGCAGCTTATTCCTAGCGGGGGGCGGGGAGACCCAGTACTTC.

CDR3 bases: TGTGCCAGCGGAGTGTGGATCGGGGAGACCCAGTACTTC. Its translation is CASGVWIGETQYF. The rearrangement uses TRBV28 and TRBJ2-5; D ambiguous. This CDR3 comprises 13 residues. Germline V lookup: CDR1 MDHEN, CDR2 SYDVKM. Trimming stripped 8 bases from V and 5 bases from J, with 15 bases between.

The V and J genes are TRBV12-3 or TRBV12-4 and TRBJ1-1, with D possibly matching TRBD1 (5 bases). The CDR3 loop spans 12 amino acids. The V gene lost 5 bases and the J gene lost 6 bases, with 10 bases spanning the gap. CDR3 loop: CASSAGAPEAFF. CDR3 DNA: TGTGCCAGCAGTGCCGGGGCCCCTGAAGCTTTCTTT.

The genes are TRBV30 and TRBJ2-7; D possibly corresponds to TRBD2 (5 bases). With 5 bases removed from V and 4 bases from J, the gap between germline ends came to 15 bases. Per germline, CDR1 GTSNPN and CDR2 SVGIG (reference sequence). This CDR3 has 13 residues. The CDR3 region has the DNA TGTGCCTGGGAGAAGAGGGCGGAGTACGAGCAGTACTTC. It codes for CAWEKRAEYEQYF.

The J gene is TRBJ2-5, the V gene TRBV5-1; D unresolved. The germline V gene has CDR1 SGHRS and CDR2 YFSETQ. This CDR3 is built from 14 residues. Trimming left V 2 bases short and J 5 bases short, with 13 bases between. The CDR3 nucleotides are TGCGCCAGCAGCTTTGAGCCCGCGGTGGAGACCCAGTACTTC. This sequence encodes CASSFEPAVETQYF.

This clonotype came up a few times. J is TRBJ2-1 and V is TRBV7-2, with D hard to call. The CDR3 loop spans 16 amino acids. Trimming stripped 3 bases from V and 0 bases from J, with 12 bases between. Germline V lookup: CDR1 SGHTA, CDR2 FQGNSA. The CDR3 is CASSLAPTDSYNEQFF. The CDR3 DNA sequence: TGTGCCAGCAGCTTGGCCCCTACGGACTCCTACAATGAGCAGTTCTTC.

Only a few counts were recorded for this clonotype. The junction departs from the called germline gene at one end, perhaps through a read error. The chain joins TRBV7-7 to TRBJ2-5; the match to TRBD2 covers 8 bases. The CDR3 spans 14 residues. Germline V CDR1 and CDR2: SSHAT, FNYEAQ (reference sequence). CDR3 bases: TGTGCTAGCAGCCTCTCGACTAGCGTTGGGACCCAGTACTTC. It is translated as CASSLSTSVGTQYF.